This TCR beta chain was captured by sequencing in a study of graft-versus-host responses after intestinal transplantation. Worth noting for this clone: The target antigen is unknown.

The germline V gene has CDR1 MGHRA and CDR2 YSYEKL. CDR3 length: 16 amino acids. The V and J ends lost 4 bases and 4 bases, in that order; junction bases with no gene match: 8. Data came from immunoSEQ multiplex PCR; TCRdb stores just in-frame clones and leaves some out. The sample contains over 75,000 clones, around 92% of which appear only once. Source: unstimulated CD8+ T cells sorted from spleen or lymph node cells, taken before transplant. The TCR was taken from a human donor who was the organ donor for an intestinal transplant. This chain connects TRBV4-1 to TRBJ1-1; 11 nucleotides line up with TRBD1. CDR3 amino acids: CASSPGTGGLVTEAFF. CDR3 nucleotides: TGCGCCAGCAGCCCAGGGACAGGGGGTCTGGTCACTGAAGCTTTCTTT.